These 23 T cell receptor beta chains originate from one sample sequenced in a study of shared clonotypes between healthy human individuals. This table comes from immunoSEQ multiplex PCR, and its TCRdb copy is limited to in-frame clones, with some not included. The repertoire includes approximately 1,000,000 clones, about 80% of them detected once, and 0.5% to 0.6% sits in the top ten. The sample comprised memory CD4+ T cells from PBMCs. The subset denotes: CD45RA-negative fraction. Receptors were obtained from a young man in good health. Some clones in this sample may be carry-over from other donors' samples.

V gene TRBV29-1 combines with J gene TRBJ1-2; D perhaps matches TRBD1 (6 bases). Trimming stripped 6 bases from V and 6 bases from J, with 17 bases between. The germline V gene encodes CDR1 SQVTM and CDR2 ANQGSEA. The CDR3 covers 13 residues. The CDR3 spells CSVLTGTGNGYTF. CDR3 DNA: TGCAGCGTCCTTACAGGGACCGGGAATGGCTACACCTTC.

This clone appeared a few times. V and J are TRBV18 and TRBJ2-7; the D is unclear. The germline gives CDR1 KGHSH, CDR2 LQKENI. Trimming cost V 0 bases and J 0 bases, with 6 bases left between them. This CDR3 spans 14 amino acids. The CDR3 sequence is CASSPPSVSYEQYF. CDR3 DNA: TGTGCCAGCTCACCACCGAGTGTCTCCTACGAGCAGTACTTC.

The chain couples TRBV28 to TRBJ1-4; tentatively, D is TRBD1 (6 bases). CDR3 size: 15 residues. The germline V and J ends were trimmed by 2 bases and 4 bases, with 11 bases remaining between them. The germline V gene has CDR1 MDHEN and CDR2 SYDVKM. CDR3 in DNA: TGTGCCAGCAGTTTAAGACGCAGGGGTAATGAAAAACTGTTTTTT. Residues: CASSLRRRGNEKLFF.

This clone is a singleton in its sample. The CDR3 sequence is CASSPRTASYEQYF. The DNA for the CDR3 is TGTGCCAGCAGTCCGAGGACAGCCTCCTACGAGCAGTACTTC. The rearrangement uses TRBV11-1 and TRBJ2-7; D may be TRBD1 (6 bases). Between the trimmed V and J ends, which lost 6 bases and 0 bases, there was a span of 12 bases. The CDR3 is 14 residues long. CDR1 and CDR2 (germline): SGHAT, FQDESV (reference sequence).

The J gene is TRBJ2-1, the V gene TRBV6-1; TRBD2 matches 8 bases. The CDR3 runs 13 residues. Germline loops: CDR1 MNHNS, CDR2 SASEGT. V lost 7 bases to trimming and J lost 9 bases; unmatched junction nucleotides: 8. Written as DNA, the CDR3 is TGTGCCAGCACCGGGACTAGGATCACTGAGCAGTTCTTC. As protein: CASTGTRITEQFF.

The chain joins TRBV6-5 to TRBJ2-3, with TRBD2 identical over 10 bases. The germline V gene encodes CDR1 MNHEY and CDR2 SVGAGI. CDR3 length: 16 residues. Germline trimming cut 2 bases from V and 5 bases from J; bases unmatched to any gene: 7. CDR3 loop: CASSYKASGSEDTQYF. The CDR3 region has the DNA TGTGCCAGCAGTTACAAGGCTAGCGGGAGTGAAGATACGCAGTATTTT.

The rearrangement joins TRBV28 to TRBJ1-5; D unclear. The CDR3 extends over 12 amino acids. V lost 2 bases and J 5 bases, leaving 4 bases between the germline ends. The germline V gene has CDR1 MDHEN and CDR2 SYDVKM. The CDR3 nucleotides are TGTGCCAGCAGTTTAACAGATCAGCCCCAGCATTTT. This codes for CASSLTDQPQHF.

The chain carries TRBV6-1 and TRBJ1-4; D may be TRBD1 (6 bases). Germline CDR1 and CDR2: MNHNS and SASEGT. V was pared by 5 bases and J by 0 bases, with 10 bases between. This CDR3 has 15 residues. The CDR3 DNA sequence: TGTGCCAGCAGTCCGGGACACGCAACTAATGAAAAACTGTTTTTT. This gives the protein CASSPGHATNEKLFF.

Notes on this clone: The junction differs from germline at one of its ends, possibly a read error. The chain carries TRBV5-1 and TRBJ1-4; D might be TRBD1 (5 bases). This CDR3 comprises 12 residues. Germline V lookup: CDR1 SGHRS, CDR2 YFSETQ. Here the CDR3 reads CASSEPGGWLIF. The CDR3 coding sequence is TGCGCCAGCAGCGAACCGGGGGGGTGGCTTATTTTT.

DNA for the CDR3: TGTGCCAGCACCAGGGCGGACAGCTTTAATGAAAAACTGTTTTTT. Translating it yields CASTRADSFNEKLFF. This sequence joins TRBV6-1 and TRBJ1-4, with D possibly being TRBD1 (6 bases). Germline V gives CDR1 MNHNS, CDR2 SASEGT. There are 15 residues in the CDR3. Trimming took off 7 bases at V and 4 bases at J, with 16 bases between the two ends.

The rearrangement uses TRBV11-2 and TRBJ1-3; D not resolved. The CDR3 runs 16 residues. V gave up 1 base and J gave up 4 bases, with 14 bases separating them. From germline, CDR1 is SGHAT and CDR2 FQNNGV. CDR3 in amino acids: CASSLADPSLGNTIYF. The DNA of the CDR3 is TGTGCCAGCAGCTTAGCAGATCCTTCGCTAGGAAACACCATATATTTT.

The count of this clone is one. CDR3 loop: CATSRPSAGELFF. Here the CDR3 DNA reads TGTGCCACCAGCAGACCTAGCGCCGGGGAGCTGTTTTTT. The chain has TRBV15 and TRBJ2-2; tentatively, D is TRBD2 (6 bases). Per germline, CDR1 LNHNV and CDR2 YYDKDF (reference sequence). Trimming pared 2 bases from V and 6 bases from J, leaving 7 bases between. The CDR3 consists of 13 residues.

The gene calls are TRBV5-6 and TRBJ2-7, with a tentative D call TRBD1 (5 bases). From germline, CDR1 is SGHDT and CDR2 YYEEEE. This CDR3 spans 16 amino acids. The germline V and J ends were trimmed by 0 bases and 4 bases, with 17 bases remaining between them. Here the CDR3 DNA reads TGTGCCAGCAGCTTGGGACAGACCATACGGATTTACGAGCAGTACTTC. Protein sequence: CASSLGQTIRIYEQYF.

The genes are TRBV28 and TRBJ2-1, with D hard to call. The length of the CDR3 is 17 residues. From germline, CDR1 is MDHEN and CDR2 SYDVKM. Trimming took 4 bases from V and 4 from J, leaving 20 bases between them. The DNA for the CDR3 is TGTGCCAGCAGTTCCTTTTCCTTGGACCCTAGGTACAATGAGCAGTTCTTC. It codes for CASSSFSLDPRYNEQFF.

Note on this clone: Other nucleotide sequences in the sample specify the same CDR3. This chain links TRBV13 with TRBJ2-3; D is undetermined. Germline CDR1 and CDR2: PRHDT and FYEKMQ (reference sequence). V lost 1 base and J 3 bases, leaving 5 bases between the germline ends. The CDR3 consists of 13 residues. The CDR3 DNA follows: TGTGCCAGCAGCTTAGTTGGAACAGATACGCAGTATTTT. This gives the protein CASSLVGTDTQYF.

This clone was seen only a few times. The CDR3 sequence: CASGRGQGINTIYF. The CDR3, as DNA: TGTGCCAGCGGTCGGGGACAGGGGATAAACACCATATATTTT. The V call is TRBV2, the J call TRBJ1-3; 10 nucleotides agree with TRBD1. Germline CDR1 reads SNHLY; CDR2 reads FYNNEI. The CDR3 is 14 amino acids. V was pared by 8 bases and J by 6 bases, with 7 bases of the junction left unmatched.

This sequence joins TRBV30 and TRBJ1-4; 10 bases match TRBD1. V trimming: 4 bases; J trimming: 15 bases; junction bases outside the gene matches: 14. The germline V gene encodes CDR1 GTSNPN and CDR2 SVGIG (reference sequence). The CDR3 has 14 residues. The CDR3 DNA sequence: TGTGCCTGGACCACGAGGGACAGGGGTCGGGCTTTGTTTTTT. This gives the protein CAWTTRDRGRALFF.

As concerns this clone: The same CDR3 arises from other DNA sequences in this sample as well. The chain joins TRBV6-1 to TRBJ2-7; tentatively, D is TRBD1 or TRBD2 (5 bases each). Trimming cost V 5 bases and J 2 bases, with 10 bases left between them. CDR1 MNHNS and CDR2 SASEGT come from the germline V gene. The CDR3 loop spans 13 amino acids. The CDR3 loop is CASSRDGTYEQYF. The CDR3 bases are TGTGCCAGCAGTCGGGACGGTACCTACGAGCAGTACTTC.

This chain links TRBV11-3 with TRBJ2-2; 7 bases match TRBD1. Trimming took 3 bases from V and 6 from J; bases not matched to a gene: 4. CDR1 is SGHNT and CDR2 is YENEEA in the germline V gene. CDR3 length equals 14 residues. CDR3 region: CASSFRQGSGELFF. In DNA form, the CDR3 reads TGTGCCAGCAGCTTCAGACAGGGATCCGGGGAGCTGTTTTTT.

J is TRBJ2-2 and V is TRBV18; 10 nucleotides align to TRBD2. Germline trimming cut 3 bases from V and 4 bases from J; bases unmatched to any gene: 8. The CDR3 runs to 17 residues. Germline lookup yields CDR1 KGHSH and CDR2 LQKENI. DNA of the CDR3: TGTGCCAGCTCACCCTGGAAACTAGCGGGAAGCACCGGGGAGCTGTTTTTT. Translated, it gives CASSPWKLAGSTGELFF. Full variable domain (remainder filled in from reference TRBV18 and TRBJ2-2): NAGVMQNPRHLVRRRGQEARLRCSPMKGHSHVYWYRQLPEEGLKFMVYLQKENIIDESGMPKERFSAEFPKEGPSILRIQQVVRGDSAAYFCASSPWKLAGSTGELFFGEGSRLTVL.

The genes are TRBV28 and TRBJ1-1, with D unresolved. The CDR3 totals 12 residues. Germline lookup yields CDR1 MDHEN and CDR2 SYDVKM. V shed 2 bases and J shed 4 bases, with 5 bases lying between them. The DNA for the CDR3 is TGTGCCAGCAGTTTAGGGGTCACTGAAGCTTTCTTT. It specifies CASSLGVTEAFF.

This clone turned up a few times. The chain has TRBV18 and TRBJ1-1; 7 nucleotides match TRBD1. The CDR3 length is 15 residues. J was trimmed by 7 bases and V by 2 bases; bases with no gene match: 10. Per germline, CDR1 KGHSH and CDR2 LQKENI. The DNA of the CDR3 is TGTGCCAGCTCACCAGGAACAGGGGCTTTTTTTGAAGCTTTCTTT. Its protein is CASSPGTGAFFEAFF.

The V gene is TRBV6-6, the J gene TRBJ2-6; D is ambiguous. The CDR3 totals 14 residues. Germline loops: CDR1 MNHNY, CDR2 SVGAGI (reference sequence). V lost 3 bases and J lost 4, with 7 bases in between. The chain's CDR3 is CASSYAGGANVLTF. CDR3 sequence (DNA): TGTGCCAGCAGTTATGCCGGGGGGGCCAACGTCCTGACTTTC.